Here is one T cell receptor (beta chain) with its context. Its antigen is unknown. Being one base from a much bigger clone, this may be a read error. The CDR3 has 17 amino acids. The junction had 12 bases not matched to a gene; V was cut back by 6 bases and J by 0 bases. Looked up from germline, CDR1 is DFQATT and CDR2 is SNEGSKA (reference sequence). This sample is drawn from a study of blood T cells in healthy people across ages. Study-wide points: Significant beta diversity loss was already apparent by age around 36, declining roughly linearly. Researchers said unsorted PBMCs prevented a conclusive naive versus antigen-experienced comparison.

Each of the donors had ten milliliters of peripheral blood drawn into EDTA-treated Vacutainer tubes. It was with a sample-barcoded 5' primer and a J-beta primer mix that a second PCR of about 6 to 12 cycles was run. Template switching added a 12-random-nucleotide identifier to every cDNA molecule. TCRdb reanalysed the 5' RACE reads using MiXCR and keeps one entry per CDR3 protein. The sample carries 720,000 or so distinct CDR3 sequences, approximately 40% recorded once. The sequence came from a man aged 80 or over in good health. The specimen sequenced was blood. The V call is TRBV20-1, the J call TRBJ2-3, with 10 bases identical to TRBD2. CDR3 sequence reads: CSATTAGGRTSTDTQYF. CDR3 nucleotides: TGCAGTGCCACAACAGCGGGAGGGCGAACTAGCACAGATACGCAGTATTTT.